This TCR beta chain was sequenced for a study of T cell changes during pregnancy in multiple sclerosis. Clones were read by immunoSEQ multiplex PCR, and TCRdb kept only the in-frame ones, dropping some. The sample shows 45,000 or so clones, around 92% of them seen only once. The sequence was collected from a female donor with multiple sclerosis, enrolled in a pregnancy study. The sequenced sample was CD8+ T cells from peripheral blood mononuclear cells, obtained after pregnancy.

CDR3 residues: CASSLAGEAFF. The CDR3 coding sequence is TGTGCCAGCAGCTTGGCGGGTGAAGCTTTCTTT. The chain recombines TRBV5-6 with TRBJ1-1; D ambiguous. The germline CDR1 and CDR2 sequences are SGHDT and YYEEEE. Between the trimmed V and J ends, which lost 0 bases and 7 bases, there was a span of 4 bases. This CDR3 spans 11 amino acids.